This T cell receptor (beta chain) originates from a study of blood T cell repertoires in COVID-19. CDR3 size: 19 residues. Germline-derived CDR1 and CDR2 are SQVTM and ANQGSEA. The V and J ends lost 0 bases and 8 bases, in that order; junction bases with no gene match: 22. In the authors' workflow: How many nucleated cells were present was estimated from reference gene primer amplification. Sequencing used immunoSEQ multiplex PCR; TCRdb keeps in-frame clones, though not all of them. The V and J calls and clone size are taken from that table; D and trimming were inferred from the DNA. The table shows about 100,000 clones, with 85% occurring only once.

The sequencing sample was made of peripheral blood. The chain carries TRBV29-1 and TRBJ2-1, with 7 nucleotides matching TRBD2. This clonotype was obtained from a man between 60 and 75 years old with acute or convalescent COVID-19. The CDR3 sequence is CSVEDPVDGGGRTPDEQFF. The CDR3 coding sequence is TGCAGCGTTGAAGATCCAGTGGATGGGGGGGGACGGACCCCAGATGAGCAGTTCTTC.